This T cell receptor beta chain was recorded in a study of OX40 agonist ivuxolimab in advanced cancers. Study context: The eligibility criteria allowed prior anti-PD-1, anti-PD-L1 or anti-CTLA-4 therapy, and around 40% had some.

Profiled with immunoSEQ multiplex PCR; TCRdb holds only in-frame clones, not every one. The sample has roughly 100,000 clones; around 90% are singletons. The receptor's source is an adult with an advanced solid tumor such as melanoma, head and neck, liver or kidney cancer. Sequenced here: CD4+ or CD8+ T cells sorted from blood, sampled in a trial of the OX40 agonist ivuxolimab.

CDR3 residues: CASSFPPVSPNTEAFF. In DNA form, the CDR3 reads TGTGCCAGCAGCTTCCCCCCCGTATCACCGAACACTGAAGCTTTCTTT. This chain uses TRBV11-2 with TRBJ1-1; no firm D call. The CDR3 spans 16 residues. Germline assignment: CDR1 SGHAT and CDR2 FQNNGV. The germline V and J ends were trimmed by 3 bases and 1 base, with 15 bases remaining between them.